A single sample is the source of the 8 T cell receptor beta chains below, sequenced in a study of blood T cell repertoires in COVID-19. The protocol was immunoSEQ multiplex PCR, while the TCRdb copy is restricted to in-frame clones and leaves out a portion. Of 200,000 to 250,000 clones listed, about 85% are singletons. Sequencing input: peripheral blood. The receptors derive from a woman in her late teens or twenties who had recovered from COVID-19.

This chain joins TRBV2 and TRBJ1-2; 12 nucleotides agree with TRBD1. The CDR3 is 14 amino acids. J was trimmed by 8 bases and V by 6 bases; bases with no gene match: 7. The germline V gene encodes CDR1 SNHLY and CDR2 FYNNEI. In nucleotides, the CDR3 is TGTGCCAGCAGGAAGGGACAGGGGGCGGAAGGCTACACCTTC. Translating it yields CASRKGQGAEGYTF.

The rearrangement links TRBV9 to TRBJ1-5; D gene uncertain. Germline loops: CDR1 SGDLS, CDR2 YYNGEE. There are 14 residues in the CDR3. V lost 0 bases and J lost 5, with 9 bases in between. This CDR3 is CASSVGGPDQPQHF. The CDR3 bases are TGTGCCAGCAGCGTAGGCGGCCCGGATCAGCCCCAGCATTTT.

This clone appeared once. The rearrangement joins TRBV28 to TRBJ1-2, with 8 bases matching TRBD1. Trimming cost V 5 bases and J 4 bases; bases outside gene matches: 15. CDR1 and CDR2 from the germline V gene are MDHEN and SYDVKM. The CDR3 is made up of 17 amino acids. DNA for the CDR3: TGTGCCAGCAGTCAAGGCGACTGGACAGGGAACATCTATGGCTACACCTTC. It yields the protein CASSQGDWTGNIYGYTF.

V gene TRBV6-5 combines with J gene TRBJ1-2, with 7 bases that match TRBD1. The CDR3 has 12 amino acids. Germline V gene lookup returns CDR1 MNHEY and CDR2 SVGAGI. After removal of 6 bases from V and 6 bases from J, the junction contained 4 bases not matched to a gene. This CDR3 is CASRIGTDGYTF. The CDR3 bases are TGTGCCAGCAGGATTGGGACAGATGGCTACACCTTC.

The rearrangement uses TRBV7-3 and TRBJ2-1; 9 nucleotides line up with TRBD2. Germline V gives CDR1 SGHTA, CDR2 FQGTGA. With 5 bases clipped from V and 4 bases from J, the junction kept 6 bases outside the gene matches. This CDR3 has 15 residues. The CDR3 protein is CASSQRLAEYNEQFF. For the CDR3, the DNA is TGTGCCAGCAGCCAACGACTAGCGGAGTACAATGAGCAGTTCTTC.

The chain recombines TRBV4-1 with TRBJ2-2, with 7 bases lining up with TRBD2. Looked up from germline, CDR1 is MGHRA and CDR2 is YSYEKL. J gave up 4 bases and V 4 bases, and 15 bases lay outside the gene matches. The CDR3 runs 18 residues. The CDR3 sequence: CASSLDPALAGFTGELFF. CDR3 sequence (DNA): TGCGCCAGCAGCCTTGACCCGGCGTTAGCGGGTTTCACCGGGGAGCTGTTTTTT.

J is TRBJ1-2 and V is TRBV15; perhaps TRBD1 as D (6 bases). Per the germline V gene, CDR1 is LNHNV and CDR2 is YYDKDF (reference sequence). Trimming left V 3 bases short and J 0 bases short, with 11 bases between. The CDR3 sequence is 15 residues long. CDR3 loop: CATSRRTESNYGYTF. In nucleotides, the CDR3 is TGTGCCACCAGCAGGAGGACAGAGTCTAACTATGGCTACACCTTC.

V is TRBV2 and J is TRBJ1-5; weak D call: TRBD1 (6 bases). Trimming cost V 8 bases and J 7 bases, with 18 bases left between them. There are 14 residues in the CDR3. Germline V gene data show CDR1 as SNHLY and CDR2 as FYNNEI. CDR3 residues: CASGIQGTGQPQHF. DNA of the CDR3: TGTGCCAGCGGAATACAGGGCACGGGACAGCCCCAGCATTTT.